Listed below are T cell receptor beta chains from one sample, sequenced in a study of circulating CD8 cells and anti-PD-1 response in melanoma. TCRdb independently ran MiXCR on the reads; one entry per CDR3 protein. The repertoire holds over 800 distinct CDR3 sequences, with 5.8% as singletons. Specimen: CD8+ T cells from PBMCs, collected at baseline or after one month of anti-PD-1 therapy (not recorded which). Receptor source: a human donor with melanoma. Both conserved end residues are part of each CDR3. A D gene is named only where the DNA matches it firmly. Clone sizes are given selectively: once, few, many, or a class where the clone is expanded.

v_call: TRBV5-1
j_call: TRBJ2-7
d_call: NA
clone_size: medium-sized
cdr3_aa: CASSKASGTPLNEQYF
cdr3_nt: TGCGCCAGCAGCAAAGCTTCCGGGACCCCGCTTAACGAGCAGTACTTC

v_call: TRBV6-1
j_call: TRBJ2-1
d_call: NA
clone_size: medium-sized
cdr3_aa: CASFRSSGTSNEQFF
cdr3_nt: TGTGCCAGCTTCCGAAGTAGCGGCACGAGCAATGAGCAGTTCTTC

v_call: TRBV5-1
j_call: TRBJ1-1
d_call: NA
clone_size: medium-sized
cdr3_aa: CASSGFPGGGTEAFF
cdr3_nt: TGCGCCAGCAGCGGTTTCCCGGGAGGGGGGACTGAAGCTTTCTTT

v_call: TRBV10-3
j_call: TRBJ2-1
d_call: NA
clone_size: NA
cdr3_aa: CAISESWEDYNEQFF
cdr3_nt: TGCGCCATCAGTGAGTCCTGGGAAGACTACAATGAGCAGTTCTTC

v_call: TRBV2
j_call: TRBJ2-7
d_call: NA
clone_size: medium-sized
cdr3_aa: CASRPSLNYEQYF
cdr3_nt: TGTGCCTCCCGGCCCTCCCTAAACTACGAGCAGTACTTC

v_call: TRBV19
j_call: TRBJ1-1
d_call: NA
clone_size: large
cdr3_aa: CASIWAGTEAFF
cdr3_nt: TGTGCCAGTATTTGGGCCGGCACTGAAGCTTTCTTT

v_call: TRBV20-1
j_call: TRBJ2-3
d_call: TRBD2
clone_size: large
cdr3_aa: CSARDLLAASTDTQYF
cdr3_nt: TGCAGTGCTAGAGATCTCCTAGCGGCGAGCACAGATACGCAGTATTTT

v_call: TRBV4-1
j_call: TRBJ2-1
d_call: NA
clone_size: NA
cdr3_aa: CASGAYSGTSNEQFF
cdr3_nt: TGCGCCAGCGGCGCATACTCCGGGACCTCCAATGAGCAGTTCTTC

v_call: TRBV27
j_call: TRBJ1-3
d_call: NA
clone_size: medium-sized
cdr3_aa: CASSLGVFSGNTIYF
cdr3_nt: TGTGCCAGCAGTTTAGGAGTGTTCTCTGGAAACACCATATATTTT

v_call: TRBV24-1
j_call: TRBJ2-7
d_call: NA
clone_size: medium-sized
cdr3_aa: CATSDLKGEQYF
cdr3_nt: TGTGCCACCAGTGATTTAAAGGGCGAGCAGTACTTC

v_call: TRBV4-1
j_call: TRBJ2-5
d_call: NA
clone_size: large
cdr3_aa: CASSHLAGGDQETQYF
cdr3_nt: TGCGCCAGCAGCCATCTCGCCGGGGGTGATCAAGAGACCCAGTACTTC

v_call: TRBV29-1
j_call: TRBJ2-3
d_call: NA
clone_size: large
cdr3_aa: CSVEGLGDTQYF
cdr3_nt: TGCAGCGTTGAGGGTTTGGGAGATACGCAGTATTTT

v_call: TRBV28
j_call: TRBJ2-6
d_call: NA
clone_size: large
cdr3_aa: CASSLGGLSGANVLTF
cdr3_nt: TGTGCCAGCAGTTTAGGTGGGCTGTCTGGGGCCAACGTCCTGACTTTC

v_call: TRBV30
j_call: TRBJ2-1
d_call: NA
clone_size: NA
cdr3_aa: CAFSSAGSEQFF
cdr3_nt: TGTGCCTTCTCTAGCGCGGGGAGTGAGCAGTTCTTC

v_call: TRBV20-1
j_call: TRBJ1-1
d_call: NA
clone_size: NA
cdr3_aa: CSGDLNTEAFF
cdr3_nt: TGCAGTGGGGACCTCAACACTGAAGCTTTCTTT

v_call: TRBV27
j_call: TRBJ2-1
d_call: NA
clone_size: medium-sized
cdr3_aa: CASRPFRGGAYNEQFF
cdr3_nt: TGTGCCAGCAGGCCTTTTAGGGGCGGGGCCTACAATGAGCAGTTCTTC

v_call: TRBV25-1
j_call: TRBJ2-7
d_call: TRBD2
clone_size: medium-sized
cdr3_aa: CASSEELAGGRPSYEQYF
cdr3_nt: TGTGCCAGCAGTGAAGAGCTAGCGGGGGGGCGTCCCTCCTACGAGCAGTACTTC

v_call: TRBV19
j_call: TRBJ2-1
d_call: TRBD1
clone_size: medium-sized
cdr3_aa: CASSRGQGYGGEQFF
cdr3_nt: TGTGCCAGTAGCCGTGGACAGGGGTACGGTGGTGAGCAGTTCTTC

v_call: TRBV28
j_call: TRBJ1-1
d_call: NA
clone_size: medium-sized
cdr3_aa: CASSLRGEAFF
cdr3_nt: TGTGCCAGCAGTTTACGAGGCGAAGCTTTCTTT

v_call: TRBV11-2
j_call: TRBJ2-1
d_call: TRBD2
clone_size: large
cdr3_aa: CASSRSGGEGNEQFF
cdr3_nt: TGTGCCAGCAGCCGCTCAGGAGGGGAGGGGAATGAGCAGTTCTTC

v_call: TRBV7-3
j_call: TRBJ2-1
d_call: TRBD2
clone_size: medium-sized
cdr3_aa: CASSLNGGGPYDEQFF
cdr3_nt: TGTGCCAGCAGCTTAAACGGCGGGGGGCCGTACGATGAGCAGTTCTTC

v_call: TRBV27
j_call: TRBJ2-1
d_call: NA
clone_size: large
cdr3_aa: CASSSTDNEQFF
cdr3_nt: TGTGCCAGCAGTTCCACAGACAATGAGCAGTTCTTC

v_call: TRBV19
j_call: TRBJ1-1
d_call: NA
clone_size: large
cdr3_aa: CAIRAGANTEAFF
cdr3_nt: TGTGCTATCCGAGCGGGGGCGAACACTGAAGCTTTCTTT

v_call: TRBV28
j_call: TRBJ2-1
d_call: NA
clone_size: large
cdr3_aa: CASSSGEYNEQFF
cdr3_nt: TGTGCCAGCAGTTCAGGGGAATACAATGAGCAGTTCTTC

v_call: TRBV4-1
j_call: TRBJ1-5
d_call: NA
clone_size: large
cdr3_aa: CASSQDYRSNQPQHF
cdr3_nt: TGCGCCAGCAGCCAAGATTACAGGAGCAATCAGCCCCAGCATTTT

v_call: TRBV30
j_call: TRBJ2-3
d_call: NA
clone_size: medium-sized
cdr3_aa: CAWSVSTDTQYF
cdr3_nt: TGTGCCTGGAGTGTCAGCACAGATACGCAGTATTTT

v_call: TRBV28
j_call: TRBJ2-7
d_call: NA
clone_size: few
cdr3_aa: CASSLGGWEQYF
cdr3_nt: TGTGCCAGCAGTTTAGGGGGCTGGGAGCAGTACTTC

v_call: TRBV3-1
j_call: TRBJ2-7
d_call: NA
clone_size: NA
cdr3_aa: CASSDDRTYEQYF
cdr3_nt: TGTGCCAGCAGCGACGACAGGACCTACGAGCAGTACTTC

v_call: TRBV28
j_call: TRBJ2-7
d_call: TRBD1
clone_size: medium-sized
cdr3_aa: CASSLPTGEHEQYF
cdr3_nt: TGTGCCAGCAGCCTTCCGACAGGGGAGCACGAGCAGTACTTC

v_call: TRBV25-1
j_call: TRBJ2-2
d_call: NA
clone_size: medium-sized
cdr3_aa: CASSEYIGRAPRTGELFF
cdr3_nt: TGTGCCAGCAGTGAATATATTGGCAGGGCCCCAAGGACCGGGGAGCTGTTTTTT

v_call: TRBV19
j_call: TRBJ2-3
d_call: TRBD2
clone_size: large
cdr3_aa: CASIGLAGTDTQYF
cdr3_nt: TGTGCCAGTATCGGACTAGCGGGGACAGATACGCAGTATTTT

v_call: TRBV20-1
j_call: TRBJ2-1
d_call: TRBD2
clone_size: large
cdr3_aa: CSARDGLAGGTEQFF
cdr3_nt: TGCAGTGCTAGGGACGGACTAGCGGGGGGGACTGAGCAGTTCTTC

v_call: TRBV7-2
j_call: TRBJ2-4
d_call: NA
clone_size: NA
cdr3_aa: CASSLEGDNLAKNTQYF
cdr3_nt: TGTGCCAGCAGCTTAGAAGGGGACAACCTAGCCAAAAACACTCAGTACTTC

v_call: TRBV27
j_call: TRBJ2-1
d_call: NA
clone_size: large
cdr3_aa: CASSLDPLNEQFF
cdr3_nt: TGTGCCAGCAGTCTAGATCCCCTCAATGAGCAGTTCTTC

v_call: TRBV5-5
j_call: TRBJ2-7
d_call: TRBD1
clone_size: large
cdr3_aa: CASSLGTGGNEQYF
cdr3_nt: TGTGCCAGCAGCTTGGGGACAGGGGGTAACGAGCAGTACTTC

v_call: TRBV10-3
j_call: TRBJ1-2
d_call: NA
clone_size: medium-sized
cdr3_aa: CAISESGGEDYGYTF
cdr3_nt: TGTGCCATCAGTGAGTCGGGTGGAGAGGACTATGGCTACACCTTC

v_call: TRBV25-1
j_call: TRBJ2-2
d_call: NA
clone_size: medium-sized
cdr3_aa: CASSDATSDTGELFF
cdr3_nt: TGTGCCAGCAGTGATGCGACCTCGGACACCGGGGAGCTGTTTTTT

v_call: TRBV18
j_call: TRBJ1-2
d_call: NA
clone_size: large
cdr3_aa: CASSPGPATALNGYTF
cdr3_nt: TGTGCCAGCTCACCCGGGCCTGCGACGGCACTAAATGGCTACACCTTC

v_call: TRBV5-6
j_call: TRBJ2-7
d_call: TRBD1
clone_size: NA
cdr3_aa: CASSLSSGQGAYEQYF
cdr3_nt: TGTGCCAGCAGCCTTTCCTCGGGCCAGGGGGCCTACGAGCAGTACTTC